The rows below give T cell receptor beta chains drawn from one sample of a study. TCRdb independently ran MiXCR on the 5' RACE reads; one entry per CDR3 protein. The sample carries around 33,000 distinct CDR3 sequences, approximately 25% recorded once. Source material: memory CD4+ T cells sorted from blood. These receptors were taken from a female donor with breast cancer. Each CDR3 is given with its conserved first and last residue. The D gene is left open where the match is weak. The size field is filled for only some rows; it gives once, few, many or a size class.

d_gene: .
j_gene: TRBJ1-1
len: 12
abundance: few
v_gene: TRBV6-1
CDR3aa: CASLPQRPEAFF
CDR3nt: TGTGCCAGCTTACCCCAACGGCCAGAAGCTTTCTTT

d_gene: .
j_gene: TRBJ2-6
len: 15
abundance: .
v_gene: TRBV5-1
CDR3aa: CASSADRSGANVLTF
CDR3nt: TGCGCCAGCAGCGCGGACAGATCCGGGGCCAACGTCCTGACTTTC

d_gene: .
j_gene: TRBJ1-5
len: 13
abundance: .
v_gene: TRBV4-1
CDR3aa: CASSLLLTQPQHF
CDR3nt: TGCGCCAGCAGCCTTCTGCTGACCCAGCCCCAGCATTTT

d_gene: .
j_gene: TRBJ1-5
len: 15
abundance: few
v_gene: TRBV12-3/TRBV12-4
CDR3aa: CASLNSRYSNQPQHF
CDR3nt: TGTGCCAGTCTTAACAGCCGCTATAGCAATCAGCCCCAGCATTTT

d_gene: .
j_gene: TRBJ2-2
len: 14
abundance: .
v_gene: TRBV28
CDR3aa: CASSLALYTGELFF
CDR3nt: TGTGCCAGCAGTTTGGCCCTGTACACCGGGGAGCTGTTTTTT

d_gene: .
j_gene: TRBJ2-7
len: 15
abundance: few
v_gene: TRBV20-1
CDR3aa: CSAIPPAVPVYEQYF
CDR3nt: TGCAGTGCCATCCCCCCCGCGGTACCAGTCTACGAGCAGTACTTC

d_gene: TRBD1
j_gene: TRBJ2-4
len: 15
abundance: many
v_gene: TRBV6-5
CDR3aa: CASRHTGAAKNIQYF
CDR3nt: TGTGCCAGCAGGCATACAGGGGCGGCCAAAAACATTCAGTACTTC

d_gene: .
j_gene: TRBJ2-7
len: 15
abundance: few
v_gene: TRBV27
CDR3aa: CASSLTGQTLGEQYF
CDR3nt: TGTGCCAGCAGTTTAACCGGACAGACCTTGGGCGAGCAGTACTTC

d_gene: TRBD1
j_gene: TRBJ2-1
len: 14
abundance: .
v_gene: TRBV27
CDR3aa: CASSSADRANEQSF
CDR3nt: TGTGCCAGCAGTTCCGCTGACAGGGCTAATGAGCAGTCCTTC

d_gene: TRBD1
j_gene: TRBJ2-5
len: 14
abundance: .
v_gene: TRBV13
CDR3aa: CASSPLQGAETQYF
CDR3nt: TGTGCCAGCAGCCCGCTACAGGGGGCAGAGACCCAGTACTTC

d_gene: .
j_gene: TRBJ2-3
len: 16
abundance: .
v_gene: TRBV27
CDR3aa: CASIGAIYGFPDTQYF
CDR3nt: TGTGCCAGCATTGGCGCAATCTACGGGTTCCCAGATACGCAGTATTTT

d_gene: TRBD2
j_gene: TRBJ2-3
len: 17
abundance: few
v_gene: TRBV4-3
CDR3aa: CASSQEGPGGPPDTQYF
CDR3nt: TGCGCCAGCAGCCAAGAAGGTCCGGGAGGGCCCCCAGATACGCAGTATTTT

d_gene: TRBD1
j_gene: TRBJ2-7
len: 15
abundance: few
v_gene: TRBV7-9
CDR3aa: CASSSPGQGVYEQYF
CDR3nt: TGTGCCAGCAGCAGTCCGGGACAGGGGGTCTACGAGCAGTACTTC

d_gene: TRBD1
j_gene: TRBJ2-7
len: 14
abundance: few
v_gene: TRBV6-2/TRBV6-3
CDR3aa: CASSYYRQGYEQYF
CDR3nt: TGTGCCAGCAGTTACTACCGACAGGGTTACGAGCAGTACTTC

d_gene: .
j_gene: TRBJ2-1
len: 16
abundance: .
v_gene: TRBV7-2
CDR3aa: CASSVDRVPTSNEQFF
CDR3nt: TGTGCCAGCAGCGTTGACCGGGTCCCCACTAGCAATGAGCAGTTCTTC

d_gene: TRBD1
j_gene: TRBJ2-3
len: 18
abundance: .
v_gene: TRBV7-3
CDR3aa: CASSVRRGQEAILDTQYF
CDR3nt: TGTGCCAGCAGCGTACGAAGAGGACAGGAAGCGATCTTAGATACGCAGTATTTT

d_gene: TRBD2
j_gene: TRBJ2-1
len: 18
abundance: .
v_gene: TRBV9
CDR3aa: CASSISGTSGSSYNEQFF
CDR3nt: TGTGCCAGCAGCATATCCGGGACTAGCGGGAGCTCCTACAATGAGCAGTTCTTC

d_gene: TRBD1
j_gene: TRBJ2-3
len: 14
abundance: few
v_gene: TRBV6-1
CDR3aa: CASSAETGKDTQYF
CDR3nt: TGTGCCAGCAGTGCCGAGACAGGGAAAGATACGCAGTATTTT

d_gene: .
j_gene: TRBJ2-7
len: 13
abundance: .
v_gene: TRBV6-1
CDR3aa: CASSDTGWYEQYF
CDR3nt: TGTGCCAGCAGCGATACAGGGTGGTACGAGCAGTACTTC

d_gene: TRBD1
j_gene: TRBJ2-7
len: 12
abundance: .
v_gene: TRBV5-1
CDR3aa: CASNPGTDEQYF
CDR3nt: TGCGCCAGCAACCCCGGGACAGACGAGCAGTACTTC

d_gene: .
j_gene: TRBJ2-1
len: 14
abundance: few
v_gene: TRBV19
CDR3aa: CASRQPHRDNEQFF
CDR3nt: TGTGCCAGTAGACAACCCCACCGGGACAATGAGCAGTTCTTC

d_gene: .
j_gene: TRBJ2-7
len: 12
abundance: .
v_gene: TRBV7-9
CDR3aa: CASSPGWYEQYF
CDR3nt: TGTGCCAGCAGCCCCGGGTGGTACGAGCAGTACTTC

d_gene: .
j_gene: TRBJ2-1
len: 16
abundance: .
v_gene: TRBV6-5
CDR3aa: CASSYGGVSSYNEQFF
CDR3nt: TGTGCCAGCAGTTACGGTGGGGTAAGCTCCTACAATGAGCAGTTCTTC

d_gene: .
j_gene: TRBJ1-3
len: 18
abundance: .
v_gene: TRBV5-1
CDR3aa: CASSLGEDSHSSGNTIYF
CDR3nt: TGCGCCAGCAGCTTGGGGGAGGACAGCCATTCCTCTGGAAACACCATATATTTT

d_gene: TRBD1
j_gene: TRBJ2-6
len: 19
abundance: .
v_gene: TRBV18
CDR3aa: CASSPRTGVLSTGANVLTF
CDR3nt: TGTGCCAGCTCACCCCGGACAGGGGTCTTATCCACTGGGGCCAACGTCCTGACTTTC